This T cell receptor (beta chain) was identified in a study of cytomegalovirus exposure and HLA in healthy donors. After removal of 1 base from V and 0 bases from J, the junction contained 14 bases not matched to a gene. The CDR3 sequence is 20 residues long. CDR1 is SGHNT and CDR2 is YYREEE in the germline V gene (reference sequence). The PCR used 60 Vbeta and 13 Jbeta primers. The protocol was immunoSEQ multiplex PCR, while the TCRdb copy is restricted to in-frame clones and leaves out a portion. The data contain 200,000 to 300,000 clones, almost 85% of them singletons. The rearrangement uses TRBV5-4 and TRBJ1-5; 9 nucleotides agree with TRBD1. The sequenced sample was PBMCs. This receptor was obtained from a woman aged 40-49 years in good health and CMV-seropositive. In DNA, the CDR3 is TGTGCCAGCAGCTTGAGGGAGGGACAGGGAAGCCTTTATAGCAATCAGCCCCAGCATTTT. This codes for CASSLREGQGSLYSNQPQHF.